Shown below are 30 T cell receptor beta chains from a single sample sequenced in a study of shared clonotypes between healthy human individuals (dated by TCRdb to the early 2020s). Library preparation used the immunoSEQ multiplex PCR assay. Held by TCRdb, this immuneACCESS table contains in-frame sequences only and omits some clones. Under half of the omission traces to an unresolved V gene where checked; the cause of the rest is unknown. The table for this sample lists fewer than 2.5 million clones; roughly 93% of them were counted only once. 0.36% of the sample is in the top ten clones. The sequenced sample was naive CD4+ T cells from PBMCs. The cell subset or site label corresponds to: CD45RA+ positively selected. The origin of the receptors is a man between 18 and 35 years old in good health. Some clones in this sample may be carry-over from other donors' samples.

The rearrangement uses TRBV29-1 and TRBJ1-2; D remains ambiguous. The V and J ends lost 7 bases and 4 bases respectively, with 13 bases between them. Germline-derived CDR1 and CDR2 are SQVTM and ANQGSEA. The CDR3 runs to 12 residues. The CDR3: CSATTVSYGYTF. The CDR3 DNA follows: TGCAGCGCCACGACGGTTAGCTATGGCTACACCTTC.

J is TRBJ2-1 and V is TRBV19, with TRBD2 matching over 11 bases. The V gene's germline CDR1 is LNHDA and CDR2 SQIVND (reference sequence). The V segment lost 5 bases and the J segment 6 bases; nucleotides outside the gene matches: 6. The CDR3 runs 15 residues. CDR3 region: CASSPLAGASNEQFF. The CDR3 DNA follows: TGTGCCAGTAGTCCACTAGCGGGAGCGAGCAATGAGCAGTTCTTC.

The V call is TRBV7-2, the J call TRBJ2-1; D may correspond to TRBD1 or TRBD2 (6 bases each). This CDR3 has 14 amino acids. The germline V and J ends were trimmed by 4 bases and 10 bases, with 17 bases remaining between them. Per the germline V gene, CDR1 is SGHTA and CDR2 is FQGNSA. The CDR3 nucleotides are TGTGCCAGCAGCTGGTCGATGGGGGCGGGAGAGCAGTTCTTC. This translates into CASSWSMGAGEQFF. The whole variable domain, filled in from reference TRBV7-2 and TRBJ2-1, reads GAGVSQSPSNKVTEKGKDVELRCDPISGHTALYWYRQSLGQGLEFLIYFQGNSAPDKSGLPSDRFSAERTGGSVSTLTIQRTQQEDSAVYLCASSWSMGAGEQFFGPGTRLTVL.

The chain employs TRBV15 and TRBJ1-5, with TRBD1 as a possible D gene (6 bases). V was trimmed by 4 bases and J by 0 bases, leaving 10 bases between them. CDR1 and CDR2 (germline): LNHNV, YYDKDF (reference sequence). CDR3 size: 15 residues. CDR3 amino acids: CATSTTGISNQPQHF. For the CDR3, the DNA is TGTGCCACCAGCACCACAGGGATTAGCAATCAGCCCCAGCATTTT.

This clone was recorded only once. This chain uses TRBV5-1 with TRBJ2-3; D assignment may be TRBD1 or TRBD2 (5 bases each). Germline values: CDR1 SGHRS, CDR2 YFSETQ. V was pared by 4 bases and J by 5 bases, with 17 bases between. This CDR3 has 15 amino acids. CDR3 region: CASSVYGTKLDTQYF. The CDR3 nucleotides are TGCGCCAGCAGCGTCTATGGGACCAAGTTAGATACGCAGTATTTT.

The CDR3 protein is CASIEETGPLNTEAFF. The CDR3 region has the DNA TGTGCCAGTATCGAAGAGACAGGACCACTAAACACTGAAGCTTTCTTT. This rearrangement joins TRBV19 to TRBJ1-1; possibly TRBD1 for D (6 bases). Trimming left V 7 bases short and J 2 bases short, with 20 bases between. Germline CDR1 and CDR2: LNHDA and SQIVND (reference sequence). There are 16 residues in the CDR3.

This clone has a single count. V and J are TRBV6-1 and TRBJ2-7; 7 nucleotides match TRBD2. Trimming removed 4 bases from V and 5 bases from J; junction bases left unmatched: 2. The CDR3 has 12 residues. Germline V lookup: CDR1 MNHNS, CDR2 SASEGT. The CDR3 nucleotides are TGTGCCAGCAGTGTCCGGGGGGACGAGCAGTACTTC. This encodes CASSVRGDEQYF.

This rearrangement joins TRBV28 to TRBJ1-3; D perhaps matches TRBD1 (5 bases). The germline V and J ends were trimmed by 2 bases and 2 bases, with 13 bases remaining between them. Germline CDR1 is MDHEN and CDR2 is SYDVKM. This CDR3 is built from 16 residues. CDR3: CASSLLTTATGNTIYF. CDR3 nucleotides: TGTGCCAGCAGTTTACTCACGACAGCAACTGGAAACACCATATATTTT.

This chain uses TRBV5-1 with TRBJ2-2; TRBD2 aligns across 12 bases. From germline, CDR1 is SGHRS and CDR2 YFSETQ. V gave up 4 bases and J gave up 7 bases; unmatched junction bases: 11. This CDR3 is built from 17 residues. This CDR3 reads CASSLLLAGGPVGELFF. For the CDR3, the DNA is TGCGCCAGCAGCCTTCTCCTAGCGGGAGGGCCGGTCGGGGAGCTGTTTTTT. The variable domain in full, with the rest retrieved from reference TRBV5-1 and TRBJ2-2, is KAGVTQTPRYLIKTRGQQVTLSCSPISGHRSVSWYQQTPGQGLQFLFEYFSETQRNKGNFPGRFSGRQFSNSRSEMNVSTLELGDSALYLCASSLLLAGGPVGELFFGEGSRLTVL.

The chain is built from TRBV25-1 and TRBJ2-1; D gene unclear. Germline V gene sequence: CDR1 MGHDK, CDR2 SYGVNS. Trimming removed 7 bases from V and 7 bases from J, with 20 bases in between. There are 15 residues in the CDR3. CDR3 loop: CASMSGSHLSNEQFF. Here the CDR3 DNA reads TGTGCCAGCATGTCCGGGTCCCACCTGAGTAATGAGCAGTTCTTC.

The chain recombines TRBV5-6 with TRBJ2-7; a possible D gene is TRBD2 (6 bases). The CDR3 spans 14 residues. Trimming cost V 4 bases and J 4 bases, with 15 bases left between them. Per germline, CDR1 SGHDT and CDR2 YYEEEE. The CDR3 region is CASSDKGSGYEQYF. CDR3 nucleotides: TGTGCCAGCAGCGACAAGGGTAGCGGATACGAGCAGTACTTC.

The V and J genes are TRBV10-2 and TRBJ1-1; 7 positions agree with TRBD1. With 9 bases clipped from V and 1 base from J, the junction kept 8 bases outside the gene matches. The CDR3 sequence is 14 residues long. Germline V lookup: CDR1 WSHSY, CDR2 SAAADI. The CDR3 loop reads CASTGPGGNTEAFF. CDR3 nucleotides: TGCGCCAGTACAGGCCCAGGGGGGAACACTGAAGCTTTCTTT.

The gene calls are TRBV30 and TRBJ2-1; 11 bases fit TRBD2. This CDR3 has 15 amino acids. Germline CDR1 and CDR2: GTSNPN and SVGIG (reference sequence). J lost 5 bases, V lost 2 bases, and 5 bases had no gene match. CDR3 sequence: CAWSIAGGLNNEQFF. CDR3 DNA sequence: TGTGCCTGGAGTATAGCGGGAGGGTTGAACAATGAGCAGTTCTTC.

A few counts support this clone. This chain joins TRBV28 and TRBJ1-1, with a weak D call TRBD1 (6 bases). This CDR3 has 15 amino acids. Germline lookup yields CDR1 MDHEN and CDR2 SYDVKM. Deletions cut 4 bases from V and 2 bases from J, with 14 bases between. The CDR3 coding sequence is TGTGCCAGCAGTTCGACGAGAGGGGGAAACACTGAAGCTTTCTTT. It yields the protein CASSSTRGGNTEAFF.

The V gene is TRBV7-9, the J gene TRBJ2-1; no firm D call. The CDR3 is 13 residues long. Germline assignment: CDR1 SEHNR and CDR2 FQNEAQ (reference sequence). Deletions cut 0 bases from V and 9 bases from J, with 9 bases between. CDR3 in amino acids: CASSLAKGTEQFF. In nucleotides, the CDR3 is TGTGCCAGCAGCTTAGCGAAAGGCACTGAGCAGTTCTTC.

In the case of this clone: This sample includes further DNA sequences coding for the same CDR3. This chain connects TRBV28 to TRBJ2-7, with D perhaps matching TRBD1 or TRBD2 (5 bases each). The germline CDR1 and CDR2 sequences are MDHEN and SYDVKM. The CDR3 has 12 amino acids. The V and J ends lost 5 bases and 2 bases respectively, with 7 bases between them. This CDR3 is CASSLGAYEQYF. The CDR3 DNA follows: TGTGCCAGCAGTCTGGGGGCCTACGAGCAGTACTTC.

V and J are TRBV4-3 and TRBJ1-5, with D unclear. Germline CDR1 is LGHNA and CDR2 is YSLEER. The ends were cut back, 0 bases at V and 3 bases at J, with 12 bases in the middle. CDR3 length equals 16 residues. The CDR3 DNA follows: TGCGCCAGCAGCCAAGAAGCCTGGACCCCCAATCAGCCCCAGCATTTT. Translating gives CASSQEAWTPNQPQHF.

The V call is TRBV28, the J call TRBJ1-4; D is uncertain. Germline-derived CDR1 and CDR2 are MDHEN and SYDVKM. The CDR3 covers 16 residues. V was clipped by 3 bases and J by 14 bases, with 25 bases between them. CDR3 residues: CASSFTLKDSHGGLFF. CDR3 DNA sequence: TGTGCCAGCAGTTTTACCCTAAAGGACTCACACGGAGGGCTGTTTTTT.

The chain uses TRBV6-5 and TRBJ1-4; the D gene is possibly TRBD1 (5 bases). Per germline, CDR1 MNHEY and CDR2 SVGAGI. V was trimmed by 6 bases and J by 0 bases, leaving 11 bases between them. This CDR3 contains 15 residues. The CDR3 region is CASSSQDATNEKLFF. Written as DNA, the CDR3 is TGTGCCAGCAGCTCACAGGATGCAACTAATGAAAAACTGTTTTTT.

The rearrangement links TRBV29-1 to TRBJ1-1; a possible D gene is TRBD1 (6 bases). The CDR3 covers 13 residues. The germline gives CDR1 SQVTM, CDR2 ANQGSEA. The germline V and J ends were trimmed by 4 bases and 0 bases, with 9 bases remaining between them. The CDR3 region is CSVGGPLNTEAFF. CDR3 nucleotide sequence: TGCAGCGTTGGGGGGCCGTTGAACACTGAAGCTTTCTTT.

On this clone: In the same sample, other DNA sequences code for this CDR3. V usage is TRBV7-9 and J usage is TRBJ2-4; no definite D call. The CDR3 is made up of 15 amino acids. Germline V gene lookup returns CDR1 SEHNR and CDR2 FQNEAQ (reference sequence). Trimming cost V 2 bases and J 0 bases, with 8 bases left between them. CDR3 protein: CASSLLTPAKNIQYF. The CDR3 bases are TGTGCCAGCAGCTTACTGACACCAGCCAAAAACATTCAGTACTTC. The full variable domain, in which reference TRBV7-9 and TRBJ2-4 provide the parts outside the CDR3, is DTGVSQNPRHKITKRGQNVTFRCDPISEHNRLYWYRQTLGQGPEFLTYFQNEAQLEKSRLLSDRFSAERPKGSFSTLEIQRTEQGDSAMYLCASSLLTPAKNIQYFGAGTRLSVL.

This chain links TRBV2 with TRBJ1-2, with a weak D call TRBD1 (6 bases). CDR3 length: 13 residues. V lost 6 bases and J 2 bases, leaving 10 bases between the germline ends. From germline, CDR1 is SNHLY and CDR2 FYNNEI. The CDR3 spells CASSRGQNYGYTF. CDR3 bases: TGTGCCAGCAGCCGCGGACAGAACTATGGCTACACCTTC.

V usage is TRBV30 and J usage is TRBJ1-2; D remains unclear. This CDR3 has 14 amino acids. The V gene lost 2 bases and the J gene lost 0 bases, with 10 bases spanning the gap. Germline lookup yields CDR1 GTSNPN and CDR2 SVGIG (reference sequence). The CDR3 DNA reads TGTGCCTGGAGTTATGGGGAAGCTAACTATGGCTACACCTTC. It encodes CAWSYGEANYGYTF.

This clone was counted a few times. This sequence joins TRBV5-4 and TRBJ2-7; D might be TRBD1 (5 bases). Trimming cost V 5 bases and J 0 bases, with 12 bases left between them. Germline V gene sequence: CDR1 SGHNT, CDR2 YYREEE (reference sequence). This CDR3 spans 14 amino acids. The CDR3 here is CASSPHDSSYEQYF. Here the CDR3 DNA reads TGTGCCAGCAGTCCACACGACAGCTCCTACGAGCAGTACTTC. Together with reference TRBV5-4 and TRBJ2-7, the CDR3 gives the full variable domain: ETGVTQSPTHLIKTRGQQVTLRCSSQSGHNTVSWYQQALGQGPQFIFQYYREEENGRGNFPPRFSGLQFPNYSSELNVNALELDDSALYLCASSPHDSSYEQYFGPGTRLTVT.

This chain joins TRBV27 and TRBJ1-4; a possible D gene is TRBD1 (6 bases). This CDR3 is 16 amino acids long. Germline-derived CDR1 and CDR2 are MNHEY and SMNVEV (reference sequence). Trimming stripped 4 bases from V and 0 bases from J, with 12 bases between. The CDR3: CASSSHRDTTNEKLFF. CDR3 bases: TGTGCCAGCAGTTCTCACAGGGACACAACTAATGAAAAACTGTTTTTT.

The genes are TRBV7-6 and TRBJ1-5, with 7 positions matching TRBD1. Germline V gene lookup returns CDR1 SGHVS and CDR2 FNYEAQ. With 6 bases clipped from V and 6 bases from J, the junction kept 5 bases outside the gene matches. This CDR3 has 13 residues. The CDR3 loop reads CASSRGLGQPQHF. In DNA form, the CDR3 reads TGTGCCAGCAGTAGGGGGCTAGGTCAGCCCCAGCATTTT.

This chain links TRBV5-4 with TRBJ2-7; D is perhaps TRBD1 or TRBD2 (5 bases each). CDR3 length equals 14 residues. The V gene lost 4 bases and the J gene lost 9 bases, with 20 bases spanning the gap. Germline-derived CDR1 and CDR2 are SGHNT and YYREEE (reference sequence). The CDR3 coding sequence is TGTGCCAGCAGCAACCGGGACCCCCGGATTGTGCAGTACTTC. Protein sequence: CASSNRDPRIVQYF.

The gene calls are TRBV4-1 and TRBJ2-3, with a tentative D call TRBD2 (5 bases). V lost 0 bases and J 4 bases, leaving 11 bases between the germline ends. CDR1 and CDR2 (germline): MGHRA, YSYEKL. This CDR3 spans 15 amino acids. CDR3 in amino acids: CASSQERVTPDTQYF. The CDR3, as DNA: TGCGCCAGCAGCCAAGAGAGGGTAACTCCAGATACGCAGTATTTT.

The CDR3 spells CASSLIQGDTEAFF. CDR3 coding DNA: TGTGCCAGCAGTTTGATACAGGGGGACACTGAAGCTTTCTTT. The rearrangement uses TRBV28 and TRBJ1-1, with TRBD1 matching 8 bases. The CDR3 runs to 14 residues. Germline trimming cut 3 bases from V and 3 bases from J; bases unmatched to any gene: 3. The germline V gene encodes CDR1 MDHEN and CDR2 SYDVKM.

In its sample, this clone was seen a few times. The CDR3 reads CASSPQNIGYAEAFF. CDR3 coding DNA: TGTGCCAGCTCACCACAGAACATCGGGTATGCTGAAGCTTTCTTT. V usage is TRBV18 and J usage is TRBJ1-1; D uncertain. This CDR3 comprises 15 residues. The germline V and J ends were trimmed by 1 base and 6 bases, with 15 bases remaining between them. The germline V gene has CDR1 KGHSH and CDR2 LQKENI.